Presented here are 29 T cell receptor beta chains from one specimen sequenced in a study of early stage breast cancer tumors. Sequenced by immunoSEQ multiplex PCR; TCRdb stores in-frame clones only, minus some. The sample has some 30,000 clones, roughly four fifths seen once. Sequenced: blood. The origin of the receptors is a person aged 50 to 59 with breast cancer.

The chain links TRBV18 to TRBJ1-1; a weak D match, TRBD1 (5 bases). Germline CDR1 is KGHSH and CDR2 is LQKENI. V lost 3 bases, J lost 4 bases, and 15 bases lay in between. This CDR3 comprises 15 residues. The CDR3 spells CASSPELRGFTEAFF. CDR3 DNA sequence: TGTGCCAGCTCACCTGAGCTTAGGGGTTTCACTGAAGCTTTCTTT.

This chain links TRBV5-1 with TRBJ2-6, with TRBD2 identical over 7 bases. Germline assignment: CDR1 SGHRS and CDR2 YFSETQ. This CDR3 spans 16 amino acids. J lost 2 bases, V lost 9 bases, and 11 bases had no gene match. DNA of the CDR3: TGCGCCACCTGGGACGGGAGGAGCCCTGGGGCCAACGTCCTGACTTTC. It translates to CATWDGRSPGANVLTF.

The chain combines TRBV28 with TRBJ2-7; 7 nucleotides line up with TRBD2. The CDR3 is made up of 13 amino acids. CDR1 is MDHEN and CDR2 is SYDVKM in the germline V gene. J lost 4 bases, V lost 7 bases, and 7 bases had no gene match. Here the CDR3 reads CASTGGGRYEQYF. The CDR3 DNA follows: TGTGCCAGCACTGGCGGGGGACGTTACGAGCAGTACTTC.

The J gene is TRBJ2-5, the V gene TRBV9, with TRBD2 identical over 13 bases. Trimming took 3 bases from V and 6 from J; bases not matched to a gene: 5. Germline V gene data show CDR1 as SGDLS and CDR2 as YYNGEE. The CDR3 extends over 15 amino acids. DNA of the CDR3: TGTGCCAGCAGCGCGAGCGGGACTAGCGGGAAGACCCAGTACTTC. It encodes CASSASGTSGKTQYF.

The genes are TRBV27 and TRBJ2-1, with D hard to call. The CDR3 is 15 amino acids. The V end was cut by 0 bases, the J end by 1 base, with 7 bases between. The V gene's germline CDR1 is MNHEY and CDR2 SMNVEV (reference sequence). The DNA of the CDR3 is TGTGCCAGCAGTTTATCGGCCGATTCCTACAATGAGCAGTTCTTC. This translates into CASSLSADSYNEQFF.

The chain uses TRBV7-6 and TRBJ1-4; D is unresolved. The CDR3 sequence is 16 residues long. CDR1 is SGHVS and CDR2 is FNYEAQ in the germline V gene. V lost 2 bases, J lost 7 bases, and 17 bases lay in between. DNA for the CDR3: TGTGCCAGCAGCTTATCCCCCAGGCGGACGGGTGAAAAACTGTTTTTT. Its translation is CASSLSPRRTGEKLFF.

V is TRBV11-3 and J is TRBJ2-2; 9 positions agree with TRBD2. J gave up 8 bases and V 3 bases, and 4 bases lay outside the gene matches. The CDR3 is 14 amino acids. Germline V gene lookup returns CDR1 SGHNT and CDR2 YENEEA. The CDR3 sequence is CASSLIAGVGELFF. The CDR3 nucleotides are TGTGCCAGCAGCTTGATAGCGGGAGTGGGGGAGCTGTTTTTT. Supplemented by reference TRBV11-3 and TRBJ2-2, the full variable domain reads EAGVVQSPRYKIIEKKQPVAFWCNPISGHNTLYWYLQNLGQGPELLIRYENEEAVDDSQLPKDRFSAERLKGVDSTLKIQPAELGDSAVYLCASSLIAGVGELFFGEGSRLTVL.

The chain employs TRBV5-6 and TRBJ2-7, with TRBD2 matching over 7 bases. CDR3 length equals 14 residues. Germline trimming cut 2 bases from V and 3 bases from J; bases unmatched to any gene: 5. Per germline, CDR1 SGHDT and CDR2 YYEEEE. Here the CDR3 reads CASSFPSGLYEQYF. CDR3 bases: TGTGCCAGCAGCTTTCCTAGCGGCCTCTACGAGCAGTACTTC.

The rearrangement joins TRBV6-6 to TRBJ1-4; D is uncertain. The CDR3 has 13 residues. Trimming took off 2 bases at V and 7 bases at J, with 8 bases between the two ends. Germline CDR1 is MNHNY and CDR2 is SVGAGI (reference sequence). CDR3 sequence: CASSYLPGEKLFF. As DNA, the CDR3 is TGTGCCAGCAGTTACCTACCCGGTGAAAAACTGTTTTTT.

This clone was counted a single time. The V gene is TRBV27, the J gene TRBJ1-2; TRBD1 is a possible D gene (6 bases). The CDR3 spans 13 residues. The germline CDR1 and CDR2 sequences are MNHEY and SMNVEV (reference sequence). The V end was cut by 1 base, the J end by 8 bases, with 11 bases between. CDR3 in amino acids: CASSLLGTKGYTF. The CDR3 nucleotides are TGTGCCAGCAGTTTATTGGGGACAAAAGGCTACACCTTC.

The chain is built from TRBV6-5 and TRBJ1-2, with D maybe TRBD1 (6 bases). CDR1 is MNHEY and CDR2 is SVGAGI in the germline V gene. The CDR3 runs 15 residues. V lost 6 bases and J 8 bases, leaving 22 bases between the germline ends. CDR3 sequence reads: CASSEIQGGLVGYTF. In DNA, the CDR3 is TGTGCCAGCAGCGAAATACAGGGTGGATTAGTCGGCTACACCTTC.

V is TRBV27 and J is TRBJ2-7; the D gene could be TRBD1 or TRBD2 (5 bases each). The length of the CDR3 is 15 residues. Trimming removed 3 bases from V and 2 bases from J, with 14 bases in between. From germline, CDR1 is MNHEY and CDR2 SMNVEV (reference sequence). The CDR3 sequence: CASSFGRDPTYEQYF. The CDR3 DNA follows: TGTGCCAGCAGTTTCGGCAGGGACCCCACCTACGAGCAGTACTTC.

The rearrangement links TRBV28 to TRBJ2-2; TRBD1 matches at 9 bases. The length of the CDR3 is 16 residues. In germline, CDR1 is MDHEN, CDR2 SYDVKM. J lost 5 bases, V lost 5 bases, and 9 bases had no gene match. The CDR3 DNA is TGTGCCAGCAGTGAAGGACAGGGGCTCGGGACCGGGGAGCTGTTTTTT. As protein: CASSEGQGLGTGELFF. Complete variable domain (other parts from reference TRBV28 and TRBJ2-2): DVKVTQSSRYLVKRTGEKVFLECVQDMDHENMFWYRQDPGLGLRLIYFSYDVKMKEKGDIPEGYSVSREKKERFSLILESASTNQTSMYLCASSEGQGLGTGELFFGEGSRLTVL.

The chain carries TRBV11-3 and TRBJ2-1; 8 nucleotides line up with TRBD2. Germline V lookup: CDR1 SGHNT, CDR2 YENEEA. CDR3 length: 15 amino acids. The ends lost 2 bases at V and 8 bases at J; junction bases unmatched: 8. The CDR3: CASSLTGTSPHEQFF. In DNA form, the CDR3 reads TGTGCCAGCAGCTTAACAGGGACTAGTCCCCATGAGCAGTTCTTC.

This clone was observed a single time. The rearrangement links TRBV2 to TRBJ2-5; no firm D call. V lost 10 bases and J 9 bases, leaving 18 bases between the germline ends. Germline-derived CDR1 and CDR2 are SNHLY and FYNNEI. The CDR3 loop spans 12 amino acids. CDR3 in amino acids: CATQVELAAQYF. Written as DNA, the CDR3 is TGTGCCACCCAGGTGGAGCTCGCGGCCCAGTACTTC.

The rearrangement uses TRBV18 and TRBJ2-1; 9 bases are a match to TRBD2. Germline loops: CDR1 KGHSH, CDR2 LQKENI. The CDR3 length is 16 residues. V lost 3 bases, J lost 0 bases, and 3 bases stayed unmatched. CDR3: CASSPTSGRSYNEQFF. For the CDR3, the DNA is TGTGCCAGCTCACCTACTAGCGGGCGCTCCTACAATGAGCAGTTCTTC.

This clone was observed a few times. The rearrangement links TRBV10-1 to TRBJ2-3; no clear D gene. Trimming left V 8 bases short and J 6 bases short, with 15 bases between. Germline values: CDR1 WNHNN, CDR2 SYGVQD (reference sequence). CDR3 length equals 13 residues. CDR3 DNA sequence: TGCGCCAGCTATCGGGCCCAAGGGGATACGCAGTATTTT. As protein: CASYRAQGDTQYF.

V usage is TRBV7-2 and J usage is TRBJ2-5; D unclear. V was clipped by 10 bases and J by 3 bases, with 15 bases between them. There are 13 residues in the CDR3. Germline CDR1 reads SGHTA; CDR2 reads FQGNSA. CDR3 residues: CATGGVRKETQYF. The CDR3 nucleotides read TGTGCCACCGGTGGGGTCCGTAAAGAGACCCAGTACTTC.

The rearrangement links TRBV5-4 to TRBJ2-1; the match to TRBD2 covers 10 bases. CDR1 SGHNT and CDR2 YYREEE come from the germline V gene (reference sequence). The trim removed 4 bases at V and 9 bases at J, leaving 13 bases unmatched. This CDR3 has 16 amino acids. The CDR3 is CASSPPGIAGGGEQFF. CDR3 nucleotide sequence: TGTGCCAGCAGCCCACCCGGGATAGCGGGGGGAGGTGAGCAGTTCTTC.

The CDR3: CASSVARHTSDTQYF. Written as DNA, the CDR3 is TGTGCCAGCAGTGTAGCGAGACACACATCAGATACGCAGTATTTT. The genes are TRBV6-1 and TRBJ2-3, with a weak D call TRBD2 (5 bases). Germline CDR1 reads MNHNS; CDR2 reads SASEGT. The V end lost 4 bases, the J end lost 4 bases, and 15 bases lay between the germline ends. The CDR3 runs 15 residues.

The CDR3, as DNA: TGTGCCAGCGGGCCCGGGGTAGGGGCCAACGTCCTGACTTTC. Its protein product is CASGPGVGANVLTF. The chain uses TRBV7-9 and TRBJ2-6; D is perhaps TRBD2 (5 bases). CDR3 length: 14 amino acids. The V and J ends lost 8 bases and 4 bases respectively, with 12 bases between them. CDR1 SEHNR and CDR2 FQNEAQ come from the germline V gene (reference sequence).

This sequence joins TRBV6-1 and TRBJ1-4; no clear D. Trimming left V 3 bases short and J 5 bases short, with 13 bases between. The CDR3 length is 15 residues. Per the germline V gene, CDR1 is MNHNS and CDR2 is SASEGT. For the CDR3, the DNA is TGTGCCAGCAGTGACTCGGGCAGTCTGAATGAAAAACTGTTTTTT. Amino acid sequence: CASSDSGSLNEKLFF.

The chain carries TRBV7-7 and TRBJ2-3; 9 positions agree with TRBD1. Germline-derived CDR1 and CDR2 are SSHAT and FNYEAQ (reference sequence). The trim removed 5 bases at V and 0 bases at J, leaving 12 bases unmatched. The CDR3 is 18 residues long. The CDR3 is CASSPGTGRRGSTDTQYF. CDR3 DNA sequence: TGTGCCAGCAGCCCCGGGACAGGGCGCCGCGGGAGCACAGATACGCAGTATTTT.

The CDR3 reads CASSSSLGTEAFF. For the CDR3, the DNA is TGTGCCAGCAGCTCTTCACTTGGGACTGAAGCTTTCTTT. This rearrangement joins TRBV7-9 to TRBJ1-1; D is unresolved. The germline V and J ends were trimmed by 4 bases and 5 bases, with 11 bases remaining between them. This CDR3 contains 13 residues. Per the germline V gene, CDR1 is SEHNR and CDR2 is FQNEAQ (reference sequence).

The chain recombines TRBV28 with TRBJ2-7, with D perhaps matching TRBD2 (6 bases). Trimming cost V 6 bases and J 3 bases, with 21 bases left between them. From germline, CDR1 is MDHEN and CDR2 SYDVKM. This CDR3 comprises 16 residues. CDR3 DNA sequence: TGTGCCAGCAGGTTGGACGCACGGGGAGGCGGCTACGAGCAGTACTTC. It specifies CASRLDARGGGYEQYF.

The chain employs TRBV4-1 and TRBJ1-4; D uncertain. Trimming pared 0 bases from V and 8 bases from J, leaving 13 bases between. This CDR3 has 15 residues. CDR1 and CDR2 (germline): MGHRA, YSYEKL. The CDR3 loop reads CASSQDPAGREKLFF. CDR3 nucleotide sequence: TGCGCCAGCAGCCAAGATCCCGCAGGTAGAGAAAAACTGTTTTTT.

This chain uses TRBV7-3 with TRBJ1-1; 7 nucleotides agree with TRBD1. V shed 5 bases and J 7 bases; nucleotides not matched to a gene: 7. The CDR3 totals 13 residues. Per the germline V gene, CDR1 is SGHTA and CDR2 is FQGTGA. The CDR3 reads CASSTETGSEAFF. CDR3 nucleotides: TGTGCCAGCAGCACCGAGACAGGGAGTGAAGCTTTCTTT.

A word on this clone: This sample includes further DNA sequences coding for the same CDR3. The genes are TRBV29-1 and TRBJ2-1; TRBD2 agrees at 10 bases. The trim removed 4 bases at V and 1 base at J, leaving 1 base unmatched. The CDR3 loop spans 14 amino acids. The germline V gene encodes CDR1 SQVTM and CDR2 ANQGSEA. This CDR3 reads CSVGAGGSYNEQFF. The DNA for the CDR3 is TGCAGCGTTGGAGCGGGAGGGTCCTACAATGAGCAGTTCTTC.

This chain links TRBV7-9 with TRBJ2-7, with D possibly matching TRBD2 (5 bases). CDR1 and CDR2 (germline): SEHNR, FQNEAQ (reference sequence). The CDR3 runs to 13 residues. V was cut by 5 bases and J by 7 bases, with 15 bases left in between. The CDR3 DNA reads TGTGCCAGCAGCCCCCTCTCAACGGGGGAGCAGTACTTC. Translating it yields CASSPLSTGEQYF.